A single sample is the source of the 3 T cell receptor beta chains below, sequenced in a study of PD-1 blockade in classical Hodgkin lymphoma. Time point: cycle 4 day 1 (C4D1), after less than 7 weeks of nivolumab. With no exception, relapse followed autologous stem cell transplantation in all patients, and brentuximab vedotin exposure varied. Magnetic depletion of unwanted cells isolated CD4+ T cells from thawed PBMCs. The method was immunoSEQ multiplex PCR; TCRdb's version includes in-frame clones alone and lacks a portion of them. The data hold under 20,000 clones, with around 70% observed a single time. Sample: CD4+ T cells from blood, taken before the fourth cycle of nivolumab. These receptors all stem from a human donor with classical Hodgkin lymphoma.

This clone was observed a single time. The J gene is TRBJ1-5, the V gene TRBV11-2; D not certain. The germline V gene encodes CDR1 SGHAT and CDR2 FQNNGV. Between the trimmed V and J ends, which lost 5 bases and 4 bases, there was a span of 3 bases. The CDR3 sequence is 11 residues long. The CDR3 region has the DNA TGTGCCAGCAGCGTTAATCAGCCCCAGCATTTT. It encodes CASSVNQPQHF.

The J gene is TRBJ1-5, the V gene TRBV18; 8 nucleotides match TRBD1. The CDR3 has 15 residues. Trimming removed 6 bases from V and 1 base from J; junction bases left unmatched: 5. Germline assignment: CDR1 KGHSH and CDR2 LQKENI. CDR3 in amino acids: CASSPGQGSNQPQHF. CDR3 coding DNA: TGTGCCAGCTCCCCCGGACAGGGAAGCAATCAGCCCCAGCATTTT.

The gene calls are TRBV28 and TRBJ1-4, with D tentatively TRBD1 (5 bases). V shed 4 bases and J shed 5 bases, with 14 bases lying between them. In germline, CDR1 is MDHEN, CDR2 SYDVKM. This CDR3 contains 15 residues. CDR3 nucleotides: TGTGCCAGCAGTTCCCCGGGGGATAAGAATGAAAAACTGTTTTTT. Encoded protein: CASSSPGDKNEKLFF.